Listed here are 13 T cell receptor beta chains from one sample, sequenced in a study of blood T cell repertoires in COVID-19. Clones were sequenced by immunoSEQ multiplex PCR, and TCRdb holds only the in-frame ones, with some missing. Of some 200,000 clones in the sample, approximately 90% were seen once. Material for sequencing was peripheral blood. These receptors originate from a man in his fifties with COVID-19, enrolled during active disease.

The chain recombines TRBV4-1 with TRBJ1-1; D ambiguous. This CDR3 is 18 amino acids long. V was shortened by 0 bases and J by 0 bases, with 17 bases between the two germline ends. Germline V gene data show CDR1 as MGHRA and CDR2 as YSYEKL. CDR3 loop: CASSQDPKFLVMNTEAFF. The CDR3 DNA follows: TGCGCCAGCAGCCAAGATCCGAAGTTTTTAGTGATGAACACTGAAGCTTTCTTT.

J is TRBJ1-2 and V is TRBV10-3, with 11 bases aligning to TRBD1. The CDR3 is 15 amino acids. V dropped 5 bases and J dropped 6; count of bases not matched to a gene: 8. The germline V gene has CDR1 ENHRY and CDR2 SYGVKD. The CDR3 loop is CAISLSGTGGNGYTF. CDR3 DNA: TGTGCCATCAGTTTATCCGGGACAGGGGGTAATGGCTACACCTTC.

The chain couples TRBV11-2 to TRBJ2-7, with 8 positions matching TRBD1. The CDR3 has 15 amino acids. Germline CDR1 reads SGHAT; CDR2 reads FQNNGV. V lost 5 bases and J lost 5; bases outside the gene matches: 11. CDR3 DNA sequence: TGTGCCAGCAGCCGAAGACAGGGGAAAAGTGACGAGCAGTACTTC. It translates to CASSRRQGKSDEQYF.

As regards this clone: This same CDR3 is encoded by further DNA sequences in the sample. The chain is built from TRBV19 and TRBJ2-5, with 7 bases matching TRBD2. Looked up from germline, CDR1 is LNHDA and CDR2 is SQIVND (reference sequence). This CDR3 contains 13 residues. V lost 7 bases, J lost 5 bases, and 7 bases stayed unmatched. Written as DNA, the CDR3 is TGTGCCAGTAACCGTCTCGGGGGGGAGACCCAGTACTTC. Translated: CASNRLGGETQYF. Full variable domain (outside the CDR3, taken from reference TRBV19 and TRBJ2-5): DGGITQSPKYLFRKEGQNVTLSCEQNLNHDAMYWYRQDPGQGLRLIYYSQIVNDFQKGDIAEGYSVSREKKESFPLTVTSAQKNPTAFYLCASNRLGGETQYFGPGTRLLVL.

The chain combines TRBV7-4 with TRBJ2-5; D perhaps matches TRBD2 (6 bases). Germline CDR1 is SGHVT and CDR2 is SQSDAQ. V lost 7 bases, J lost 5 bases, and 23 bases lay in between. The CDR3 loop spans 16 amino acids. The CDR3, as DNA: TGTGCCAGCACCACTCCCCTCGGGAGCAAGGGGGAGACCCAGTACTTC. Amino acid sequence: CASTTPLGSKGETQYF. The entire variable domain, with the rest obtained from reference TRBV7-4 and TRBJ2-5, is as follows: GAGVSQSPRYKVAKRGRDVALRCDSISGHVTLYWYRQTLGQGSEVLTYSQSDAQRDKSGRPSGRFSAERPERSVSTLKIQRTEQGDSAVYLCASTTPLGSKGETQYFGPGTRLLVL.

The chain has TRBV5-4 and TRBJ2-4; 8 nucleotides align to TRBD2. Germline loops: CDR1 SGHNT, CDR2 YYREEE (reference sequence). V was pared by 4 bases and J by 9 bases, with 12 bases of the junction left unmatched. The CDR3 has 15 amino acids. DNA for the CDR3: TGTGCCAGCAGCCCTCAGGGTGCGGGAGGAGGCATTCAGTACTTC. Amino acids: CASSPQGAGGGIQYF.

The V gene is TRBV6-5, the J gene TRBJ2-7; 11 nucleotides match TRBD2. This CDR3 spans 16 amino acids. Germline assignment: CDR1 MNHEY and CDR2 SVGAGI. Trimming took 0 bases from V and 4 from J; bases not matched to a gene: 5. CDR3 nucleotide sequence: TGTGCCAGCAGTTACTCGAACCTAGCGGGAGGTTACGAGCAGTACTTC. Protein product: CASSYSNLAGGYEQYF.

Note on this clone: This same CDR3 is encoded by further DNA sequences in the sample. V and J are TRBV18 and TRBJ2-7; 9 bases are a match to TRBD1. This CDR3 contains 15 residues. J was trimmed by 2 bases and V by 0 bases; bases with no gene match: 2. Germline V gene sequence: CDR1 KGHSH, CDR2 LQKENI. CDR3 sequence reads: CASSPPGQGAYEQYF. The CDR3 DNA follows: TGTGCCAGCTCACCACCGGGACAGGGCGCCTACGAGCAGTACTTC.

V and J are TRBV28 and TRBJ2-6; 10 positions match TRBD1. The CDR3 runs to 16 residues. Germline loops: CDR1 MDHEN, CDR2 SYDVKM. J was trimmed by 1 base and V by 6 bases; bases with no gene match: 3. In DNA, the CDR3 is TGTGCCAGCAGGGGGACAGGGGTATCTGGGGCCAACGTCCTGACTTTC. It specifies CASRGTGVSGANVLTF. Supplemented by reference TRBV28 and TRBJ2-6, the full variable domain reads DVKVTQSSRYLVKRTGEKVFLECVQDMDHENMFWYRQDPGLGLRLIYFSYDVKMKEKGDIPEGYSVSREKKERFSLILESASTNQTSMYLCASRGTGVSGANVLTFGAGSRLTVL.

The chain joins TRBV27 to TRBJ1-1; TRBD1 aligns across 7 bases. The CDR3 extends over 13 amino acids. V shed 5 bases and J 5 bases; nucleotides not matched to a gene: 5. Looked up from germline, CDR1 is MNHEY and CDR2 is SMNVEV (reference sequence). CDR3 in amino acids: CASSPDRLTEAFF. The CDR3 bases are TGTGCCAGCAGTCCGGACAGGCTGACTGAAGCTTTCTTT.

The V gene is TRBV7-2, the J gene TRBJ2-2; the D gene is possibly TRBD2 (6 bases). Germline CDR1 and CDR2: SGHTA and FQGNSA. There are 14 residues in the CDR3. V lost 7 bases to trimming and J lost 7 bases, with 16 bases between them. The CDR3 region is CASILRWGVGELFF. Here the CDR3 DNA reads TGTGCCAGCATCCTACGGTGGGGGGTCGGGGAGCTGTTTTTT.

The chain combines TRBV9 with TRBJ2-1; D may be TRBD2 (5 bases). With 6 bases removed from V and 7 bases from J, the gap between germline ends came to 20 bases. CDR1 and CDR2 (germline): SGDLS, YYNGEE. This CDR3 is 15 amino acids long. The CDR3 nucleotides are TGTGCCAGCAACCTGATCGGGCATGAGGGTAATGAGCAGTTCTTC. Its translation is CASNLIGHEGNEQFF.

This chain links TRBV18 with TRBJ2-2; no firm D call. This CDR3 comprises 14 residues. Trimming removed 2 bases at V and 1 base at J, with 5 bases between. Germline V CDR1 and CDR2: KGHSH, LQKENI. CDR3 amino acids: CASSPELNTGELFF. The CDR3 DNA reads TGTGCCAGCTCACCAGAACTGAACACCGGGGAGCTGTTTTTT.